The 24 T cell receptor beta chains given below trace back to one sample, sequenced in a study of cytomegalovirus exposure and HLA in healthy donors. Primers for the PCR totalled 60 Vbeta and 13 Jbeta. Profiling relied on immunoSEQ multiplex PCR, and the TCRdb table lists in-frame clones only, not all of them. The data show under 100,000 clones, more than 60% seen once. The specimen was PBMCs. Receptor source: a human donor in good health.

This clone has just a few counts. The chain employs TRBV5-8 and TRBJ2-5, with D unresolved. The V end was cut by 4 bases, the J end by 4 bases, with 20 bases between. The CDR3 runs 16 residues. Germline values: CDR1 SGHTS, CDR2 YDEGEE. The CDR3 DNA sequence: TGTGCCAGCAGCGACCTACCGAGACTCGTAGGAGAGACCCAGTACTTC. This gives the protein CASSDLPRLVGETQYF.

This clone showed up just a few times. This rearrangement joins TRBV4-2 to TRBJ2-7; 9 bases agree with TRBD1. CDR3 size: 17 residues. Trimming at V came to 0 bases and at J to 3 bases, leaving 9 bases not matched to a gene. Germline V lookup: CDR1 LGHNA, CDR2 YNFKEQ. DNA for the CDR3: TGTGCCAGCAGCCAAGAACCTGGTCGGACAGGGGTCTACGAGCAGTACTTC. It yields the protein CASSQEPGRTGVYEQYF.

The CDR3 DNA sequence: TGTGCCAGCAGTAGTCGAGCGGGGGCTGGGTCGCGGATGCAAACTCAGCCCCAGCATTTT. Encoded protein: CASSSRAGAGSRMQTQPQHF. The V gene is TRBV27, the J gene TRBJ1-5, with D possibly matching TRBD1 (6 bases). The CDR3 has 20 amino acids. Looked up from germline, CDR1 is MNHEY and CDR2 is SMNVEV (reference sequence). Trimming shortened V by 5 bases and J by 6 bases, and 32 bases separated the two germline ends.

The chain links TRBV18 to TRBJ2-7; 9 bases map to TRBD2. The CDR3 consists of 19 residues. Trimming took 0 bases from V and 3 from J; bases not matched to a gene: 15. Germline loops: CDR1 KGHSH, CDR2 LQKENI. CDR3 sequence: CASSPPAGGRVAGVYEQYF. DNA of the CDR3: TGTGCCAGCTCACCACCGGCAGGGGGACGGGTAGCGGGAGTCTACGAGCAGTACTTC.

V gene TRBV9 combines with J gene TRBJ2-1; 7 nucleotides agree with TRBD2. The CDR3 extends over 14 amino acids. Germline V gives CDR1 SGDLS, CDR2 YYNGEE. J lost 7 bases, V lost 2 bases, and 6 bases had no gene match. The CDR3 loop is CASSVRDYSNEQFF. CDR3 sequence (DNA): TGTGCCAGCAGCGTCCGGGACTATTCAAATGAGCAGTTCTTC.

The J gene is TRBJ2-3, the V gene TRBV5-6, with D possibly TRBD1 on 5 matching bases. There are 14 residues in the CDR3. Trimming left V 0 bases short and J 8 bases short, with 13 bases between. CDR1 SGHDT and CDR2 YYEEEE come from the germline V gene. CDR3 DNA sequence: TGTGCCAGCAGCTTGGATGGGGCCATGGGTACGCAGTATTTT. It encodes CASSLDGAMGTQYF.

For the CDR3, the DNA is TGTGCCAGCAGCTTAGGGGACAGGGATATTGAGGAGCAGTACTTC. Translated, it gives CASSLGDRDIEEQYF. The chain joins TRBV7-9 to TRBJ2-7, with 9 bases aligning to TRBD1. This CDR3 region has 15 residues. The V gene end was trimmed by 1 base and the J gene end by 7 bases; junction bases not matched to a gene: 8. The V gene's germline CDR1 is SEHNR and CDR2 FQNEAQ (reference sequence).

The chain is built from TRBV19 and TRBJ2-5; 9 bases map to TRBD1. From germline, CDR1 is LNHDA and CDR2 SQIVND (reference sequence). The CDR3 contains 16 residues. The V segment lost 5 bases and the J segment 4 bases; nucleotides outside the gene matches: 11. Here the CDR3 reads CASSVDRGASGETQYF. The CDR3 coding sequence is TGTGCCAGTAGTGTCGACAGGGGGGCATCAGGAGAGACCCAGTACTTC. Supplemented by reference TRBV19 and TRBJ2-5, the full variable domain reads DGGITQSPKYLFRKEGQNVTLSCEQNLNHDAMYWYRQDPGQGLRLIYYSQIVNDFQKGDIAEGYSVSREKKESFPLTVTSAQKNPTAFYLCASSVDRGASGETQYFGPGTRLLVL.

This clone has a single count. The gene calls are TRBV5-1 and TRBJ1-6; 10 bases are shared with TRBD1. The CDR3 has 15 residues. Germline V gene sequence: CDR1 SGHRS, CDR2 YFSETQ. V dropped 6 bases and J dropped 5; count of bases not matched to a gene: 5. CDR3 nucleotides: TGCGCCAGCACCCCCGGGACAGGGGATAATTCACCCCTCCACTTT. Encoded protein: CASTPGTGDNSPLHF.

This clone was counted only a few times. The chain is built from TRBV5-6 and TRBJ2-2; D is unresolved. V dropped 0 bases and J dropped 6 bases, with 12 bases sitting between them. Germline values: CDR1 SGHDT, CDR2 YYEEEE. The CDR3 totals 15 residues. CDR3: CASSLVGMGAGELFF. As DNA, the CDR3 is TGTGCCAGCAGCTTGGTTGGCATGGGCGCCGGGGAGCTGTTTTTT.

The chain is built from TRBV13 and TRBJ2-7; the D gene is possibly TRBD1 (5 bases). The ends were cut back, 5 bases at V and 2 bases at J, with 16 bases in the middle. The CDR3 length is 15 residues. Germline CDR1 reads PRHDT; CDR2 reads FYEKMQ (reference sequence). The chain's CDR3 is CASSHMTENTYEQYF. The CDR3 DNA sequence: TGTGCCAGCAGCCATATGACAGAAAATACCTACGAGCAGTACTTC.

This chain connects TRBV18 to TRBJ2-1; unclear D gene. The CDR3 consists of 15 residues. Trimming removed 0 bases from V and 2 bases from J, with 8 bases in between. Germline V gives CDR1 KGHSH, CDR2 LQKENI. CDR3: CASSPPAPPYNEQFF. CDR3 DNA: TGTGCCAGCTCACCACCGGCTCCCCCCTACAATGAGCAGTTCTTC.

The rearrangement links TRBV11-2 to TRBJ1-2, with D hard to call. V was shortened by 3 bases and J by 8 bases, with 19 bases between the two germline ends. The CDR3 runs to 15 residues. Germline loops: CDR1 SGHAT, CDR2 FQNNGV. The CDR3 bases are TGTGCCAGCAGCTTGACGGACGGGAGCGGGTTAGGCTACACCTTC. Translating gives CASSLTDGSGLGYTF.

The CDR3, as DNA: TGTGCCAGCTCACCGGCGGAGGCTCAGCCCCAGCATTTT. Translating it yields CASSPAEAQPQHF. The genes are TRBV18 and TRBJ1-5; D is unclear. CDR3 length equals 13 residues. V was clipped by 3 bases and J by 6 bases, with 9 bases between them. Germline values: CDR1 KGHSH, CDR2 LQKENI. Drawing the rest from reference TRBV18 and TRBJ1-5, the complete variable domain is NAGVMQNPRHLVRRRGQEARLRCSPMKGHSHVYWYRQLPEEGLKFMVYLQKENIIDESGMPKERFSAEFPKEGPSILRIQQVVRGDSAAYFCASSPAEAQPQHFGDGTRLSIL.

The rearrangement joins TRBV5-8 to TRBJ1-2; D is ambiguous. Trimming cost V 4 bases and J 2 bases, with 15 bases left between them. In germline, CDR1 is SGHTS, CDR2 YDEGEE. The length of the CDR3 is 15 residues. The CDR3 reads CASSDGPRGNYGYTF. The CDR3 bases are TGTGCCAGCAGCGACGGGCCCCGCGGGAACTATGGCTACACCTTC.

The CDR3 sequence: CASSLLGGAGDGNEQFF. The CDR3 nucleotides are TGCGCCAGCAGCCTCCTCGGTGGGGCGGGAGATGGCAATGAGCAGTTCTTC. The rearrangement joins TRBV4-3 to TRBJ2-1; the match to TRBD2 covers 7 bases. Germline CDR1 LGHNA, CDR2 YSLEER. Trimming removed 4 bases from V and 6 bases from J; junction bases left unmatched: 15. The CDR3 has 17 amino acids.

This chain joins TRBV29-1 and TRBJ2-3; 10 nucleotides match TRBD2. The V and J ends lost 0 bases and 2 bases, in that order; junction bases with no gene match: 8. The length of the CDR3 is 17 residues. Germline lookup yields CDR1 SQVTM and CDR2 ANQGSEA. The CDR3 spells CSVEDLAGAPNTDTQYF. CDR3 coding DNA: TGCAGCGTTGAAGATCTAGCGGGAGCTCCTAACACAGATACGCAGTATTTT.

This clone was seen a handful of times. The chain combines TRBV2 with TRBJ2-7; 13 nucleotides align to TRBD2. The J segment lost 2 bases and the V segment lost 5 bases, leaving 3 bases of the junction unmatched. The germline V gene has CDR1 SNHLY and CDR2 FYNNEI. This CDR3 comprises 15 residues. Here the CDR3 DNA reads TGTGCCAGCAGTTTGACTAGCGGGGGGCCCTACGAGCAGTACTTC. Translation: CASSLTSGGPYEQYF.

This clone was observed once. The V gene is TRBV19, the J gene TRBJ1-5, with 8 positions matching TRBD1. Germline-derived CDR1 and CDR2 are LNHDA and SQIVND (reference sequence). Unmatched junction bases numbered 6, after V lost 10 bases and J lost 4 bases. The CDR3 is 13 amino acids. CDR3 bases: TGTGCCACCAGGGGACAGGCGAATCAGCCCCAGCATTTT. Its protein product is CATRGQANQPQHF.

This chain connects TRBV5-4 to TRBJ2-1; TRBD2 agrees at 8 bases. The CDR3 spans 14 residues. Germline V lookup: CDR1 SGHNT, CDR2 YYREEE (reference sequence). Trimming at V came to 2 bases and at J to 9 bases, leaving 7 bases not matched to a gene. The CDR3 sequence is CASSFGTSDGEQFF. CDR3 coding DNA: TGTGCCAGCAGCTTTGGGACTAGTGATGGTGAGCAGTTCTTC. Using reference TRBV5-4 and TRBJ2-1 for the parts outside the CDR3, the full variable domain is ETGVTQSPTHLIKTRGQQVTLRCSSQSGHNTVSWYQQALGQGPQFIFQYYREEENGRGNFPPRFSGLQFPNYSSELNVNALELDDSALYLCASSFGTSDGEQFFGPGTRLTVL.

The gene calls are TRBV6-1 and TRBJ1-2; possibly TRBD1 for D (5 bases). This CDR3 region has 15 residues. Germline assignment: CDR1 MNHNS and CDR2 SASEGT. V was shortened by 1 base and J by 8 bases, with 17 bases between the two germline ends. The CDR3 bases are TGTGCCAGCAGTGAAGTGGGGCCCAATTACCGAGGCTACACCTTC. Protein product: CASSEVGPNYRGYTF.

V and J are TRBV27 and TRBJ2-3, with TRBD1 matching 10 bases. There are 14 residues in the CDR3. Germline lookup yields CDR1 MNHEY and CDR2 SMNVEV (reference sequence). With 3 bases clipped from V and 4 bases from J, the junction kept 1 base outside the gene matches. The DNA for the CDR3 is TGTGCCAGCAGTTTTGACAGGGGGCCAGATACGCAGTATTTT. Its translation is CASSFDRGPDTQYF.

V gene TRBV5-1 combines with J gene TRBJ1-1, with D possibly being TRBD1 (5 bases). The CDR3 is 15 residues long. V shed 0 bases and J shed 4 bases, with 13 bases lying between them. In germline, CDR1 is SGHRS, CDR2 YFSETQ. The CDR3 sequence is CASSLDSGGSTEAFF. For the CDR3, the DNA is TGCGCCAGCAGCTTGGATTCGGGGGGGTCCACTGAAGCTTTCTTT.

The chain joins TRBV7-2 to TRBJ2-7; TRBD1 agrees at 9 bases. V shed 5 bases and J 7 bases; nucleotides not matched to a gene: 9. The CDR3 spans 14 residues. Germline V gene data show CDR1 as SGHTA and CDR2 as FQGNSA. The CDR3 region has the DNA TGTGCCAGCAGCAGCCGGGACAGGGTGTGGGAGCAGTACTTC. Its translation is CASSSRDRVWEQYF.